The present entry profiles one TCR beta chain with its context. Its antigen is not known. This record comes from a study of T cell repertoires and HLA-DP antigens. CD4+ T cells were isolated untouched, about 98% pure. V was clipped by 4 bases and J by 1 base; unmatched bases: 0. This CDR3 spans 14 amino acids. CDR1 MNHNS and CDR2 SASEGT come from the germline V gene. TCRdb's copy holds only in-frame clones and misses some; the assay was immunoSEQ multiplex PCR. Here the sample spans around 100,000 clones, 85% to 95% being singletons. The J gene is TRBJ1-3, the V gene TRBV6-1; TRBD1 matches 8 bases. The receptor was derived from a woman between 18 and 30 years old in good health and CMV-seronegative. Sample: CD4+ T cells from PBMCs. CDR3 in amino acids: CASSGTGSGNTIYF. The DNA of the CDR3 is TGTGCCAGCAGTGGGACAGGGTCTGGAAACACCATATATTTT.